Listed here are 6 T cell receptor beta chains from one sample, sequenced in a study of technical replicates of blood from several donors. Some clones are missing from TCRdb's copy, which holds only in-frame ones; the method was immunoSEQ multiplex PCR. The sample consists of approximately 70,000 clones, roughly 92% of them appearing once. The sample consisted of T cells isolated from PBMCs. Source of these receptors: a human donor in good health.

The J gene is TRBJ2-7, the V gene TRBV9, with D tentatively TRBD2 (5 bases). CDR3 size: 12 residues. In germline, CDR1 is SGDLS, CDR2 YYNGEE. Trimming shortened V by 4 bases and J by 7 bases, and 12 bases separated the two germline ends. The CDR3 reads CASSPEEREQYF. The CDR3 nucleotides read TGTGCCAGCAGCCCCGAGGAGCGGGAGCAGTACTTC.

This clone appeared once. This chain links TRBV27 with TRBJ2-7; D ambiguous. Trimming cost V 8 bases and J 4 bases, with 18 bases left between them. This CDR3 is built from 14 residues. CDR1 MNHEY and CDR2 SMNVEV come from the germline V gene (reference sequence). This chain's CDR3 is CASGPPYHNYEQYF. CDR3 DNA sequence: TGTGCCAGCGGCCCCCCGTATCATAATTACGAGCAGTACTTC.

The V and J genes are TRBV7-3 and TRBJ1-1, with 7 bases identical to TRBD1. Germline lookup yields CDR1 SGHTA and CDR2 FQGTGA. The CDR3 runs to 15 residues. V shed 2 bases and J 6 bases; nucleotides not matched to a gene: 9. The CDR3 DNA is TGTGCCAGCAGCTTAGAGGGGGCGTCGGGCTCTGAAGCTTTCTTT. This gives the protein CASSLEGASGSEAFF.

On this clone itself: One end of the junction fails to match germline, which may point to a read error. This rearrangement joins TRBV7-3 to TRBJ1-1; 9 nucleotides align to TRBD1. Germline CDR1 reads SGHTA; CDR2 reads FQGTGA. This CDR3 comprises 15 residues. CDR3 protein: CASSLTGGLGTEAFF. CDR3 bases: TGTGCCAGCAGCCTAACAGGGGGCTTGGGAACTGAAGCTTTCTTT. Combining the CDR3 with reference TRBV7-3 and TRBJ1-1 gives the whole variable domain GAGVSQTPSNKVTEKGKYVELRCDPISGHTALYWYRQSLGQGPEFLIYFQGTGAADDSGLPNDRFFAVRPEGSVSTLKIQRTERGDSAVYLCASSLTGGLGTEAFFGQGTRLTVV.

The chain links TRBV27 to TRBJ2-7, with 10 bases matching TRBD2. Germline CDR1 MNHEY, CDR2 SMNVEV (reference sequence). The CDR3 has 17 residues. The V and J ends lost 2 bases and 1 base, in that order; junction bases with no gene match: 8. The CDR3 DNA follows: TGTGCCAGCAGTTTACAGGGGGCTAGCGGGAGTTCCTACGAGCAGTACTTC. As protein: CASSLQGASGSSYEQYF.

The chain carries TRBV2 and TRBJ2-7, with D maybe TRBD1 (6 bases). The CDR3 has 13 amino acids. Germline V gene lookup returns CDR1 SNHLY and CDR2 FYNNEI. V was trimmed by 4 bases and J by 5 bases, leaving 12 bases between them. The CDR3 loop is CASSVQGMDEQYF. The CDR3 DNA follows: TGTGCCAGCAGTGTGCAGGGGATGGACGAGCAGTACTTC.